A selection of T cell receptor beta chains follows, all from one sample in a study of blood T cell repertoires in COVID-19. The repertoire was sequenced with immunoSEQ multiplex PCR; TCRdb's copy has only in-frame clones and lacks some. This table holds about 250,000 clones, over 70% found once. The sequencing sample was made of peripheral blood. These receptors were taken from a man at least 80 years old with acute or convalescent COVID-19. The CDR3 runs from the conserved cysteine through the conserved F or W. Each record gives: V gene, D gene, clone size, J gene, CDR3 DNA, CDR3 protein. D genes are given only for firm matches. Clone size appears in some rows only: once, few, many, or a class for an expanded clone.

TRBV3-1/TRBV3-2	TRBD2	many	TRBJ2-7	TGTGCCAGCAGCGCTCTAGCGGGGGGCTACGAGCAGTACTTC	CASSALAGGYEQYF
TRBV5-1	TRBD1	.	TRBJ1-2	TGCGCCAGCAGCGTCACAGGGGGAGCTAACTATGGCTACACCTTC	CASSVTGGANYGYTF
TRBV4-1	.	.	TRBJ1-5	TGCGCCAGCAGCCAAGTAGGGCAGGGATACAATCAGCCCCAGCATTTT	CASSQVGQGYNQPQHF
TRBV3-1/TRBV3-2	TRBD2	.	TRBJ2-3	TGTGCCAGCAGCGTCGGGACAGGGAGACTAGCGGGAGGGCAAGGCACAGATACGCAGTATTTT	CASSVGTGRLAGGQGTDTQYF
TRBV27	TRBD1	.	TRBJ1-2	TGTGCCAGCAGCCGGAACCGGGACAGGGGTGATGGCTACACCTTC	CASSRNRDRGDGYTF
TRBV7-9	TRBD2	.	TRBJ2-1	TGTGCCAGCAGCCTCGGGACTAGCGGGAGCAATGAGCAGTTCTTC	CASSLGTSGSNEQFF
TRBV5-4	.	.	TRBJ2-7	TGTGCCAGCAGCCAGGACAGCTACGAGCAGTACTTC	CASSQDSYEQYF
TRBV5-8	TRBD1	.	TRBJ1-4	TGTGCCAGCAGCTGGGGGGGAACAGGGGGAAATGAAAAACTGTTTTTT	CASSWGGTGGNEKLFF
TRBV2	TRBD2	.	TRBJ2-3	TGTGCCAGCGCCTCTGGGGGGGGCACAGATACGCAGTATTTT	CASASGGGTDTQYF
TRBV5-6	TRBD1	.	TRBJ1-2	TGTGCCAGCAGCTTGGCTTGGGCGACGGGACAGGGGAGAGACTATGGCTACACCTTC	CASSLAWATGQGRDYGYTF
TRBV5-6	.	.	TRBJ1-2	TGTGCCAGCAGCTTGGCCCTAGAAGCTAACTATGGCTACACCTTC	CASSLALEANYGYTF
TRBV18	TRBD1	.	TRBJ1-5	TGTGCCAGCTCCCGCGACAGGGATAATCAGCCCCAGCATTTT	CASSRDRDNQPQHF
TRBV6-5	TRBD1	few	TRBJ2-2	TGTGCCAGCAGTTCGGGACAGTCCACCGGGGAGCTGTTTTTT	CASSSGQSTGELFF
TRBV6-2/TRBV6-3	.	.	TRBJ1-5	TGTGCCAGCAGTCCCGGGGGGCTTGGCAATCAGCCCCAGCATTTT	CASSPGGLGNQPQHF
TRBV28	.	.	TRBJ2-5	TGTGCCAGCAGCTCATTTAGGCTTTGGGCAGGGGATTTAGCAGAGACCCAGTACTTC	CASSSFRLWAGDLAETQYF
TRBV15	TRBD1	.	TRBJ1-1	TGTGCCACCAGGACAGGGTTGAACACTGAAGCTTTCTTT	CATRTGLNTEAFF
TRBV5-1	.	.	TRBJ1-2	TGCGCCAGCACCCCAGGCGGGGGCGGAAAGGGCTACACCTTC	CASTPGGGGKGYTF
TRBV6-5	.	.	TRBJ2-3	TGTGCCAGCAGTTACTCCGGGGGGCTGAGCACAGATACGCAGTATTTT	CASSYSGGLSTDTQYF
TRBV18	.	.	TRBJ2-2	TGTGCCAGCTCGCCGGGAAGGGCCACCGGGGAGCTGTTTTTT	CASSPGRATGELFF
TRBV24-1	TRBD1	few	TRBJ1-5	TGTGCCACCAGTGCTCGGACAGGGGCTTATGATCAGCCCCAGCATTTT	CATSARTGAYDQPQHF
TRBV24-1	TRBD2	.	TRBJ2-3	TGTGCCACCAGTGATTCGGGACTAGCGGGAATAGCAGATACGCAGTATTTT	CATSDSGLAGIADTQYF
TRBV9	TRBD1	.	TRBJ2-5	TGTGCCAGCAGCGCCCGACAGGGCAACCAAGAGACCCAGTACTTC	CASSARQGNQETQYF
TRBV5-4	TRBD2	.	TRBJ2-5	TGTGCCAGCAGTATGACTAGCCGGACCGAAGAGACCCAGTACTTC	CASSMTSRTEETQYF
TRBV7-9	.	.	TRBJ2-2	TGTGCCAGCAGCTTAGGTTCCGCGAACACCGGGGAGCTGTTTTTT	CASSLGSANTGELFF
TRBV2	TRBD2	.	TRBJ2-2	TGTGCCAGGGGGACTACGAACACCGGGGAGCTGTTTTTT	CARGTTNTGELFF
TRBV5-1	TRBD1	.	TRBJ1-1	TGCGCCAGCAGCGGGACAGGGTTTGGCACTGAAGCTTTCTTT	CASSGTGFGTEAFF
TRBV4-2	.	.	TRBJ1-1	TGTGCCAGCAGCCATGCCTCAGACAGGAACACTGAAGCTTTCTTT	CASSHASDRNTEAFF
TRBV29-1	TRBD1	few	TRBJ2-7	TGCAGCGGCGTCCGGGACAGCCTAATTTACGAGCAGTACTTC	CSGVRDSLIYEQYF
TRBV28	TRBD2	few	TRBJ2-2	TGTGCCAGCCATGGCGGGAGTACGAACACCGGGGAGCTGTTTTTT	CASHGGSTNTGELFF
TRBV5-1	TRBD1	.	TRBJ2-7	TGCGCCAGCAGCTGGACAGGGACCTATGACGAGCAGTACTTC	CASSWTGTYDEQYF
TRBV2	.	.	TRBJ2-2	TGTGCCAGCAGTGAAGCGACCAGGGGATTGGGGGAGCTGTTTTTT	CASSEATRGLGELFF
TRBV24-1	.	.	TRBJ1-1	TGTGCCACCAGTGATACTCATAACACTGAAGCTTTCTTT	CATSDTHNTEAFF
TRBV2	.	.	TRBJ2-1	TGTGCCAGCAGTGGTATAGATTCGGGATTATACAATGAGCAGTTCTTC	CASSGIDSGLYNEQFF
TRBV3-1/TRBV3-2	.	.	TRBJ2-5	TGTGCCAGCAGCCAACAGGCGGGACAGTGGGAGACCCAGTACTTC	CASSQQAGQWETQYF
TRBV10-3	.	.	TRBJ2-1	TGTGCCATCAGTGAGTCTAGCTACAATGAGCAGTTCTTC	CAISESSYNEQFF
TRBV9	TRBD2	.	TRBJ2-3	TGTGCCAGCAGCGTAGGAGCGGGGGGGCCGGTAGATACGCAGTATTTT	CASSVGAGGPVDTQYF
TRBV5-1	.	.	TRBJ2-7	TGCGCCAGCAGCTTGGCGACTAGCTCCTACGAGCAGTACTTC	CASSLATSSYEQYF
TRBV6-5	TRBD1	.	TRBJ1-6	TGTGCCAGCGGCTGGGGGCAGGGGGTAAATTCACCCCTCCACTTT	CASGWGQGVNSPLHF
TRBV7-2	.	.	TRBJ1-2	TGTGCCAGCACCTCAAGGCGGGTGCGTCGTAGGGTTAACTATGGCTACACCTTC	CASTSRRVRRRVNYGYTF
TRBV5-1	.	.	TRBJ1-2	TGCGCCAGCAGCTTGGAGGGGTCCCTATATGGCTACACCTTC	CASSLEGSLYGYTF
TRBV19	.	.	TRBJ2-5	TGTGCCAGTAGTGCGTACCAAGAGACCCAGTACTTC	CASSAYQETQYF
TRBV9	.	few	TRBJ1-1	TGTGCCAGCAGCGTAGCGAGCGGGAATCCTCCTGAAGCTTTCTTT	CASSVASGNPPEAFF
TRBV4-1	.	.	TRBJ2-7	TGCGCCAGCAGCCAAGCTGCACAGGCCACTTACGAGCAGTACTTC	CASSQAAQATYEQYF
TRBV3-1/TRBV3-2	.	.	TRBJ2-1	TGTGCCAGCAGCCAAGAGGTAGGGGCGAACAATGAGCAGTTCTTC	CASSQEVGANNEQFF
TRBV18	.	.	TRBJ2-3	TGTGCCAGCTCACCCCCTTGGACTGAAGGCCGGGATACGCAGTATTTT	CASSPPWTEGRDTQYF
TRBV7-7	TRBD2	.	TRBJ2-5	TGTGCCAGCAGCGTCCTTCGCTGTTTAGCGGGAGTACCAGAGACCCAGTACTTC	CASSVLRCLAGVPETQYF
TRBV20-1	TRBD2	.	TRBJ2-1	TGCAGTGCTAGTCACACCAAGCGGGGATACAATGAGCAGTTCTTC	CSASHTKRGYNEQFF
TRBV7-2	.	.	TRBJ2-7	TGTGCCAGCAGCCTGTCCTTTTACGAGCAGTACTTC	CASSLSFYEQYF
TRBV5-1	.	.	TRBJ2-3	TGCGCCAGCAGCCACCGACAGAGCACAGATACGCAGTATTTT	CASSHRQSTDTQYF
TRBV5-1	TRBD1	once	TRBJ2-5	TGCGCCAGCAGCCCCGGACAGGGGATCCAAGAGACCCGGTACTTC	CASSPGQGIQETRYF